Described below is a single T cell receptor (beta chain) sequence and its context. What it binds is unknown. Germline CDR1 and CDR2: MGHRA and YSYEKL. Trimming removed 0 bases from V and 6 bases from J, with 18 bases in between. This CDR3 is 17 amino acids long. This specimen belongs to a study of T cell responses to AZD1222 COVID-19 vaccine. Study observations and caveats: A reported finding is that nearly half of spike-specific TCRs target unmutated variant regions.

Libraries were prepared by immunoSEQ multiplex PCR; TCRdb keeps only in-frame clonotypes and omits some of them. The data show 100,000 to 150,000 clones, approximately 91% seen once. Sequences were derived from peripheral blood, sampled 28 days after the second AZD1222 dose. The receptor's source is an adult who received the AZD1222 COVID-19 vaccine. The chain has TRBV4-1 and TRBJ1-5, with unresolved D. The DNA for the CDR3 is TGCGCCAGCAGCCAAGAAGGTAGTGGCGGACGAGGTCAGCCCCAGCATTTT. Translation gives CASSQEGSGGRGQPQHF.